This T cell receptor beta chain was sequenced during a study of blood T cell repertoires in COVID-19. Study as a whole: In each case, the material was cDNA or gDNA derived from T cells, B-cell-depleted T cells, or PBMCs.

The method was immunoSEQ multiplex PCR; TCRdb's version includes in-frame clones alone and lacks a portion of them. The profile shows over 150,000 clones, roughly 87% of them singletons. Cohort 3 donors counted as recovered after two negative PCRs, clearance, or resolved symptoms. Germline values: CDR1 SGHTA, CDR2 FQGNSA. CDR3 size: 13 residues. The V and J ends lost 5 bases and 0 bases respectively, with 8 bases between them. The V gene is TRBV7-2, the J gene TRBJ2-7; the D is unclear. Material for sequencing was PBMCs or T cells enriched from blood (not recorded which). The clonotype comes from a woman in her twenties or thirties who had recovered from COVID-19. The CDR3 sequence: CASSPRPSYEQYF. In DNA form, the CDR3 reads TGTGCCAGCAGCCCGCGCCCCTCCTACGAGCAGTACTTC.